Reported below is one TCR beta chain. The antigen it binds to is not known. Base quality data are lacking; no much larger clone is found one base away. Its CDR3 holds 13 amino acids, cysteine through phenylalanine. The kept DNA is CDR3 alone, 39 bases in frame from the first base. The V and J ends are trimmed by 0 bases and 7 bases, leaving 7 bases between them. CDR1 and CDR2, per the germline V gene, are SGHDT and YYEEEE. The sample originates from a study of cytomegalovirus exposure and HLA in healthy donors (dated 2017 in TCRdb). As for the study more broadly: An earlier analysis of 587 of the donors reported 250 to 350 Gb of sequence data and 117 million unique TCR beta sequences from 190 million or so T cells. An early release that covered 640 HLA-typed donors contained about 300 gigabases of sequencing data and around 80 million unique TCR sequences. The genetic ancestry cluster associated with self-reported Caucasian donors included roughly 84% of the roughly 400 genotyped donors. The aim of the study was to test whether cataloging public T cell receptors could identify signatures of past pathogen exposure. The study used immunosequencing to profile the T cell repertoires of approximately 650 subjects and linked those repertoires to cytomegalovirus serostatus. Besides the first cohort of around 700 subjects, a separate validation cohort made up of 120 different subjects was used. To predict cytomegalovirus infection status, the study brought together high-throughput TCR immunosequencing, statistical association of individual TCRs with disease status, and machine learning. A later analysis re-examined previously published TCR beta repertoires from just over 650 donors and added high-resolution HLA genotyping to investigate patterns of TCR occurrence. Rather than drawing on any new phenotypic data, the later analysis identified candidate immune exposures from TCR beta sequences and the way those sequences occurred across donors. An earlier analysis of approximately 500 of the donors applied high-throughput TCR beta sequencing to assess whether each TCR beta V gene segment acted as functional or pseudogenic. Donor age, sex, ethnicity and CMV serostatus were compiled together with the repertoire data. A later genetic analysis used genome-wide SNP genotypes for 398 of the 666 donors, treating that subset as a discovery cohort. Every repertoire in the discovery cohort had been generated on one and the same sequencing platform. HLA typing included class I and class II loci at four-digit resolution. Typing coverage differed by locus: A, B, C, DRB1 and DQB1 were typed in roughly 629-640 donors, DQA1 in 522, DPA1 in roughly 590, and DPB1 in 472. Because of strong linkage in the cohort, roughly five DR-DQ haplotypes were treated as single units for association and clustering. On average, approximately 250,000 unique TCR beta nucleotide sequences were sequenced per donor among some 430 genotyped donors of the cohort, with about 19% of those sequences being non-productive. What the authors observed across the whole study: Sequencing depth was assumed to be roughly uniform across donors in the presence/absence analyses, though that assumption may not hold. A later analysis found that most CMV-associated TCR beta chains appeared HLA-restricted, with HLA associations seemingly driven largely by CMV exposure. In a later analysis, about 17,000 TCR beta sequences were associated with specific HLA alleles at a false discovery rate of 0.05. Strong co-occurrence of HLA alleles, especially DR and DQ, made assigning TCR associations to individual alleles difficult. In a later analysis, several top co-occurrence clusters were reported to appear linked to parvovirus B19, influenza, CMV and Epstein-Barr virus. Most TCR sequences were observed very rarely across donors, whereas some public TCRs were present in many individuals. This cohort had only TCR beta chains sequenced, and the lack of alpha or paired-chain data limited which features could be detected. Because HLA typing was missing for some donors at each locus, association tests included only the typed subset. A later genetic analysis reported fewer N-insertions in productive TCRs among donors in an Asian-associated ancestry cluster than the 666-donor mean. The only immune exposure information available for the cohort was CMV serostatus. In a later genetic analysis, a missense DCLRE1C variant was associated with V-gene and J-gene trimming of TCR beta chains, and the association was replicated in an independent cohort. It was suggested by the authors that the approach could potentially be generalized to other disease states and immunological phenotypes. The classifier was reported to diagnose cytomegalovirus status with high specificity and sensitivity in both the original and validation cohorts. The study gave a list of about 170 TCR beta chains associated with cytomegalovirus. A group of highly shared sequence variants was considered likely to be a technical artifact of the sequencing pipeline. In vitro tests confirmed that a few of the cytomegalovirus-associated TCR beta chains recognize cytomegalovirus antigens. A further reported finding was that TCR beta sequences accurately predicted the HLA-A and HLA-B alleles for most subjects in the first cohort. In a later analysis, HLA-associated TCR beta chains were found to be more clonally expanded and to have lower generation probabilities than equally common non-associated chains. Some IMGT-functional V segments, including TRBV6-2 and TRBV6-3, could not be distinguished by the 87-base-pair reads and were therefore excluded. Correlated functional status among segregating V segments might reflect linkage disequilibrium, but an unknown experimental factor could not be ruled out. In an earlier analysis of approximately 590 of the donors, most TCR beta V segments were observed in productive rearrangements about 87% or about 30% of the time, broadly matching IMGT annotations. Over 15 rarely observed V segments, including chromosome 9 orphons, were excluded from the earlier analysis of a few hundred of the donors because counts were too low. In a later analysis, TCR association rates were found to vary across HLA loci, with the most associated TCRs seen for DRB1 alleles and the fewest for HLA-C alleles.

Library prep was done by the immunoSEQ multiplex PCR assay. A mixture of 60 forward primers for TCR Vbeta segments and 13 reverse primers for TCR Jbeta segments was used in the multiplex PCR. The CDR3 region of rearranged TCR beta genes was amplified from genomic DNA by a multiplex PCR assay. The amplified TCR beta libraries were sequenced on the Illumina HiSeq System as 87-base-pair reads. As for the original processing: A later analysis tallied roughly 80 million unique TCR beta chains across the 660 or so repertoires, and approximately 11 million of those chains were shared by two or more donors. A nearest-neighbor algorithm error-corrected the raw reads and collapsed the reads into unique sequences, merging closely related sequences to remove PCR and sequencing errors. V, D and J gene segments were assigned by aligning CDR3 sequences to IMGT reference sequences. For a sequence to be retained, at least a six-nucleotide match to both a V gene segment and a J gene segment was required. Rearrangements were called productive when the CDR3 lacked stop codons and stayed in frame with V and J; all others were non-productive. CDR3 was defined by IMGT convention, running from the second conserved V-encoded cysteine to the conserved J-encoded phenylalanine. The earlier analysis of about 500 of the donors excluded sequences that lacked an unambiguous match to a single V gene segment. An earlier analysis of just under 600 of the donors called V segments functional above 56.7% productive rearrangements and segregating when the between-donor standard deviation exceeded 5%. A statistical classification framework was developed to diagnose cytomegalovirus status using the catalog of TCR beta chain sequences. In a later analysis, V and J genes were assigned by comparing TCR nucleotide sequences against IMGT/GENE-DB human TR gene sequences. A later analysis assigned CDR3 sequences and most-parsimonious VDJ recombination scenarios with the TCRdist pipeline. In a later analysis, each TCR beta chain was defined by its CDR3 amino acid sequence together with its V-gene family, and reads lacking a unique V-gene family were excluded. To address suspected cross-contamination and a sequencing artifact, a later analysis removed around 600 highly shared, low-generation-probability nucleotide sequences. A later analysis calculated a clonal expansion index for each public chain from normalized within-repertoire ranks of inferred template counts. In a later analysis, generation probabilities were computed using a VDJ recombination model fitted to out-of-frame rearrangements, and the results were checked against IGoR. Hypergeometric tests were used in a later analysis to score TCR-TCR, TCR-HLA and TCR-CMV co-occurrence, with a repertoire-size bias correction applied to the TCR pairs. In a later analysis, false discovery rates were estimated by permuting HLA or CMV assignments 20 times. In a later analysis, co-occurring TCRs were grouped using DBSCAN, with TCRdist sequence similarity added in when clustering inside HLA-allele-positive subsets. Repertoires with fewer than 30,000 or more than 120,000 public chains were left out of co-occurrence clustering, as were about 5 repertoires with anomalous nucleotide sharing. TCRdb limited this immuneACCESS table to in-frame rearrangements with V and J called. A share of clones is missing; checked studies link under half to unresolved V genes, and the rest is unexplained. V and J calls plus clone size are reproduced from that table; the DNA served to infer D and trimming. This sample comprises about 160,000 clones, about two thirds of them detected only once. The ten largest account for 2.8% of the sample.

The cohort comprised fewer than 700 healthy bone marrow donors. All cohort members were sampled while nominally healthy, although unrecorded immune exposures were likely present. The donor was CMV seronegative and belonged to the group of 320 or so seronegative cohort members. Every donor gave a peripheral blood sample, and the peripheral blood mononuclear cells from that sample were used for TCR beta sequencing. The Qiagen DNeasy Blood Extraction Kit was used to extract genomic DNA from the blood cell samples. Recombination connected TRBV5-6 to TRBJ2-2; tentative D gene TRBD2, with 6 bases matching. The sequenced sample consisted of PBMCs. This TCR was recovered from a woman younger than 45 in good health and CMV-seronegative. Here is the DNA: TGTGCCAGCAGCTTGGGGGAGGTCGGGGAGCTGTTTTTT. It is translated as CASSLGEVGELFF.